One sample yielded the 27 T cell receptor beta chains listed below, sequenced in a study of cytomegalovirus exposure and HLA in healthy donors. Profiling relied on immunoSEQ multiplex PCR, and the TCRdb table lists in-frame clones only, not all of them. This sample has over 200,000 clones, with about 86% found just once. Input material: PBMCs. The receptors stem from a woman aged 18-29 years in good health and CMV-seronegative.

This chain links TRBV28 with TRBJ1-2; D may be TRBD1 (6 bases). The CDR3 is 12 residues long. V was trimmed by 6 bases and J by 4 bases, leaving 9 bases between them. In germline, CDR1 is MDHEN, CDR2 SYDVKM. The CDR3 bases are TGTGCCAGCAGCGAGGGGGTCTATGGCTACACCTTC. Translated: CASSEGVYGYTF.

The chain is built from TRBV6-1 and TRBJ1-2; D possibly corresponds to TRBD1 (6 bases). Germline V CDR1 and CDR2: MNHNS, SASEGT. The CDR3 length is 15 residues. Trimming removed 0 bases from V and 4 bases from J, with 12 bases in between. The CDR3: CASSEALGHRYGYTF. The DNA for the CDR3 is TGTGCCAGCAGTGAAGCCCTGGGACACCGCTATGGCTACACCTTC.

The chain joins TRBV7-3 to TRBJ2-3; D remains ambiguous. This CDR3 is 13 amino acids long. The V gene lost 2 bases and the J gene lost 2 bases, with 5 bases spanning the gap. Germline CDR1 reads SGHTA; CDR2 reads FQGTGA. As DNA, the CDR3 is TGTGCCAGCAGCTTACTATTCACAGATACGCAGTATTTT. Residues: CASSLLFTDTQYF.

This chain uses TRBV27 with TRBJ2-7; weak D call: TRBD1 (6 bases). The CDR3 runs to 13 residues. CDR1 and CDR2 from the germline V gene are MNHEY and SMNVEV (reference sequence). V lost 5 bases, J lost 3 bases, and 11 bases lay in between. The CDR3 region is CASSPRTDYEQYF. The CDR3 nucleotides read TGTGCCAGCAGTCCCCGGACAGACTACGAGCAGTACTTC.

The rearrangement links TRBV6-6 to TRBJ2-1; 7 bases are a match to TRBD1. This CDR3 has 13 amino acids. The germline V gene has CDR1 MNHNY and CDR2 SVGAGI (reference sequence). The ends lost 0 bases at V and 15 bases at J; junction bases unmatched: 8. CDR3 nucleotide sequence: TGTGCCAGCAGTTACTCGAGTAGGGGGCCAGGGTTCTTC. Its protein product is CASSYSSRGPGFF.

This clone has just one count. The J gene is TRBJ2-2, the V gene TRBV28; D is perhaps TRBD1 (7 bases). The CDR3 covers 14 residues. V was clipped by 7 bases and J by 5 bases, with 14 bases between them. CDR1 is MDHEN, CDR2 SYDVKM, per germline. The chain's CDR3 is CASTTGDLTGELFF. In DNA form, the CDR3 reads TGTGCCAGCACCACAGGGGACTTAACCGGGGAGCTGTTTTTT.

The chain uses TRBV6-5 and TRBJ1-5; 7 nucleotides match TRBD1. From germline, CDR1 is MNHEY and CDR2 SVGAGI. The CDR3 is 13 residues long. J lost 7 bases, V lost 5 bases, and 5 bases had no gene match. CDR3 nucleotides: TGTGCCAGCAGTACAGGGGATTACCAGCCCCAGCATTTT. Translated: CASSTGDYQPQHF.

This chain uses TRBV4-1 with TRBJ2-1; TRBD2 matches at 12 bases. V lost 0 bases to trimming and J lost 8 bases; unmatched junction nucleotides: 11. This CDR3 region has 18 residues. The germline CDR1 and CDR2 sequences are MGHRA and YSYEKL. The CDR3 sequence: CASSQEPVGLAGVHEQFF. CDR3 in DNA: TGCGCCAGCAGCCAAGAACCAGTGGGACTAGCGGGTGTGCATGAGCAGTTCTTC.

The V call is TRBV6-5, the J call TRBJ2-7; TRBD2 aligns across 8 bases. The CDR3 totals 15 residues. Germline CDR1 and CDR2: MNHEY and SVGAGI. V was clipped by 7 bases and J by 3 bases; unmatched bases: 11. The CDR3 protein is CASTDVRGLVYEQYF. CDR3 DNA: TGTGCCAGCACCGATGTCCGGGGACTAGTCTACGAGCAGTACTTC.

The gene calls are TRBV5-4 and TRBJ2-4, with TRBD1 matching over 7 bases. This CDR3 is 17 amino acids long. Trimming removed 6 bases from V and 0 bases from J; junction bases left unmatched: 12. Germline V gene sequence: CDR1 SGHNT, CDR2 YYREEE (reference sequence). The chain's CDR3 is CASTGGIEGVAKNIQYF. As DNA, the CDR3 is TGTGCCAGCACAGGGGGAATCGAGGGTGTAGCCAAAAACATTCAGTACTTC.

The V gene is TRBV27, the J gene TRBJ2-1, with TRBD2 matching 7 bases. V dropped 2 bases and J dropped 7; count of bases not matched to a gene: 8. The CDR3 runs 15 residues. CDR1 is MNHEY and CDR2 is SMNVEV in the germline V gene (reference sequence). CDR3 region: CASSLGGGPRNEQFF. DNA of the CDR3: TGTGCCAGCAGTTTAGGGGGAGGGCCTCGGAATGAGCAGTTCTTC.

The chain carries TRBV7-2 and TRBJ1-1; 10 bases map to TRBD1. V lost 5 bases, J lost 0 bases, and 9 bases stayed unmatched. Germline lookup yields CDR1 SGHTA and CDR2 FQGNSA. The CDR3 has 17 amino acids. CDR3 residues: CASSPRDRGTMNTEAFF. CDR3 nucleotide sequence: TGTGCCAGCAGCCCCCGGGACAGGGGCACGATGAACACTGAAGCTTTCTTT.

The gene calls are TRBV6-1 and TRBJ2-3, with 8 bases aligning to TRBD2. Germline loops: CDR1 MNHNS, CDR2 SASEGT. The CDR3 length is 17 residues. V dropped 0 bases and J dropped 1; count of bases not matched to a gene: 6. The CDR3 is CASSEAGLTSGTDTQYF. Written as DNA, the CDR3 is TGTGCCAGCAGTGAAGCAGGCCTGACTAGCGGCACAGATACGCAGTATTTT.

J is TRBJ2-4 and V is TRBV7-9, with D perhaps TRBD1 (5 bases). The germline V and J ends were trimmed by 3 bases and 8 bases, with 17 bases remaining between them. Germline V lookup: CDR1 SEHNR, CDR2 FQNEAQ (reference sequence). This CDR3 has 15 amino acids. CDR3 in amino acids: CASSFRVSRVDIQYF. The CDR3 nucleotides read TGTGCCAGCAGCTTCAGGGTTTCAAGGGTGGACATTCAGTACTTC.

CDR3 nucleotides: TGCGCCAGCAGCCAAGCCTGGACAACCGGAAACACCATATATTTT. This gives the protein CASSQAWTTGNTIYF. J is TRBJ1-3 and V is TRBV4-1; a weak D match, TRBD1 (5 bases). Germline CDR1 is MGHRA and CDR2 is YSYEKL. The V end was cut by 1 base, the J end by 4 bases, with 11 bases between. The CDR3 runs 15 residues.

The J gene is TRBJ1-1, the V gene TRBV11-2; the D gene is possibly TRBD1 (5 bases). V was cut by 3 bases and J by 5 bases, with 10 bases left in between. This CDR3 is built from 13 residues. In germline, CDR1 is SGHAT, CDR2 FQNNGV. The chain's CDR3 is CASSLRGGTEAFF. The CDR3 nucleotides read TGTGCCAGCAGCTTGCGGGGCGGTACTGAAGCTTTCTTT.

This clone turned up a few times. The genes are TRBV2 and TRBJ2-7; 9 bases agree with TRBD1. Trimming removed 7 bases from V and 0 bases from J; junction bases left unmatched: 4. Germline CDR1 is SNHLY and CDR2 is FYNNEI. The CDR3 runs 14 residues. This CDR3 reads CASIGTGSSYEQYF. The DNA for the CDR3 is TGTGCCAGCATCGGGACAGGGTCCTCCTACGAGCAGTACTTC. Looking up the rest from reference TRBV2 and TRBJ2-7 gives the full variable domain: EPEVTQTPSHQVTQMGQEVILRCVPISNHLYFYWYRQILGQKVEFLVSFYNNEISEKSEIFDDQFSVERPDGSNFTLKIRSTKLEDSAMYFCASIGTGSSYEQYFGPGTRLTVT.

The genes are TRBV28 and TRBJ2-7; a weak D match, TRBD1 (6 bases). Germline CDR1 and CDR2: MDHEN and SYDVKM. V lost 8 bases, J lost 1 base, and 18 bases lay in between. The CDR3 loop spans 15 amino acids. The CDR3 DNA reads TGTGCCAGCGGATCGATGACAGGATGGTCCTACGAGCAGTACTTC. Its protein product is CASGSMTGWSYEQYF. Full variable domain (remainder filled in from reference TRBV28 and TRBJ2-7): DVKVTQSSRYLVKRTGEKVFLECVQDMDHENMFWYRQDPGLGLRLIYFSYDVKMKEKGDIPEGYSVSREKKERFSLILESASTNQTSMYLCASGSMTGWSYEQYFGPGTRLTVT.

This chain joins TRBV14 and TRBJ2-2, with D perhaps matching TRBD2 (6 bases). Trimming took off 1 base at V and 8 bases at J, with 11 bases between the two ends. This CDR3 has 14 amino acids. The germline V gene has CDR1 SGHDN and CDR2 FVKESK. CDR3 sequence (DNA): TGTGCCAGCAGCCAAGTTTCGGGAGTAGGGGAGCTGTTTTTT. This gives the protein CASSQVSGVGELFF. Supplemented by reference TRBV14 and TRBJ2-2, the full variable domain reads EAGVTQFPSHSVIEKGQTVTLRCDPISGHDNLYWYRRVMGKEIKFLLHFVKESKQDESGMPNNRFLAERTGGTYSTLKVQPAELEDSGVYFCASSQVSGVGELFFGEGSRLTVL.

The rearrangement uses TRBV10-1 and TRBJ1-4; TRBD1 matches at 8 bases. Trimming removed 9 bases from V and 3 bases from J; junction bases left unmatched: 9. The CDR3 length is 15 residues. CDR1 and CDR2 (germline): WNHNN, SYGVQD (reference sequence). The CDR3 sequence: CASGTGALANEKLFF. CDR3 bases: TGCGCCAGTGGGACAGGAGCATTGGCTAATGAAAAACTGTTTTTT.

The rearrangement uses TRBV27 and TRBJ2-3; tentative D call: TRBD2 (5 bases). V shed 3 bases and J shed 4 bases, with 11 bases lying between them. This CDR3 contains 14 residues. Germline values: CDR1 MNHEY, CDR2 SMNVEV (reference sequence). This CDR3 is CASSFTGGSDTQYF. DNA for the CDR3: TGTGCCAGCAGTTTCACCGGAGGTTCAGATACGCAGTATTTT.

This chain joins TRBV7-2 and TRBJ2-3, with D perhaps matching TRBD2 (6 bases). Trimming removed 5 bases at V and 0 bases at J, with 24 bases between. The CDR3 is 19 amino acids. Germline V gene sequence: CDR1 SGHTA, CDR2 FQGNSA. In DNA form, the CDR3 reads TGTGCCAGCAGCACCGGCTGGGGAGGCGGGCCCTATAGCACAGATACGCAGTATTTT. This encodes CASSTGWGGGPYSTDTQYF. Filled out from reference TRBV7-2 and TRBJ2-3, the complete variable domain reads GAGVSQSPSNKVTEKGKDVELRCDPISGHTALYWYRQSLGQGLEFLIYFQGNSAPDKSGLPSDRFSAERTGGSVSTLTIQRTQQEDSAVYLCASSTGWGGGPYSTDTQYFGPGTRLTVL.

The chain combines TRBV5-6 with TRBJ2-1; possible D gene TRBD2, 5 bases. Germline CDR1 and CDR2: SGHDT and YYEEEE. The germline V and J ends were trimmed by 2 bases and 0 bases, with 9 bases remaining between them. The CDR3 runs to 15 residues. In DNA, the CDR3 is TGTGCCAGCAGCTTAAGAGGGAGCTCCTACAATGAGCAGTTCTTC. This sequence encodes CASSLRGSSYNEQFF.

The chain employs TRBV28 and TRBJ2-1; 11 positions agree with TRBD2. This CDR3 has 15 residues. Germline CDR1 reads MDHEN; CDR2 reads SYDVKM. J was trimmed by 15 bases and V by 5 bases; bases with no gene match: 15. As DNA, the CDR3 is TGTGCCAGCAGTGCCTCCCGCCTTCCGGGACTAGCGGCGTTCTTC. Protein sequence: CASSASRLPGLAAFF.

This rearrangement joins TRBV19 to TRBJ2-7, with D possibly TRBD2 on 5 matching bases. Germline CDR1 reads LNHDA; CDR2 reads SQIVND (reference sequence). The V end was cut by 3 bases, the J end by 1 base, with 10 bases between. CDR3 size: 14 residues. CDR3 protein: CASSIVAGSYEQYF. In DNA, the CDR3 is TGTGCCAGTAGTATCGTCGCGGGTTCCTACGAGCAGTACTTC.

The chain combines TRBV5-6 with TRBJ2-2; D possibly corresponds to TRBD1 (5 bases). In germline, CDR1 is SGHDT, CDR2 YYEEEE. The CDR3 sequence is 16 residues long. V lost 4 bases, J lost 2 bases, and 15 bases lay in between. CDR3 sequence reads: CASSPDKLANTGELFF. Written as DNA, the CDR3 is TGTGCCAGCAGCCCGGACAAACTGGCTAACACCGGGGAGCTGTTTTTT.

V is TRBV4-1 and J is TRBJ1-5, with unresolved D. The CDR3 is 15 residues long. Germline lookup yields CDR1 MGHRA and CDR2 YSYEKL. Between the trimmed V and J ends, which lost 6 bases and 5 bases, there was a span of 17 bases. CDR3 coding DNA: TGCGCCAGCAGTCCCTTTGAGACGAGCGATCAGCCCCAGCATTTT. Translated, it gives CASSPFETSDQPQHF.